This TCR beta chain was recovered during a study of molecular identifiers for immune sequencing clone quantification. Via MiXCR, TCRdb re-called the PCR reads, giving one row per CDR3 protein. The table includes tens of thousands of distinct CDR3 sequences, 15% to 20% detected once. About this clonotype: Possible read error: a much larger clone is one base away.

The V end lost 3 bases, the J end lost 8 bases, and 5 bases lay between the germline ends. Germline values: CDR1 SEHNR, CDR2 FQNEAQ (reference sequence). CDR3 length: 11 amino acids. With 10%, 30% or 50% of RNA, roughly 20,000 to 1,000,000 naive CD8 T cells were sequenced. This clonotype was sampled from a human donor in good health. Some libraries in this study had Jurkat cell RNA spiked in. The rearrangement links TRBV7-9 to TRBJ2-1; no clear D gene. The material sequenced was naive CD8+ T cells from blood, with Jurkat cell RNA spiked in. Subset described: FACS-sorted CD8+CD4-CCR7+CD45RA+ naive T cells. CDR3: CASSFPDEQFF. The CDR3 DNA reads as TGTGCCAGCAGCTTTCCCGATGAGCAGTTCTTC.